There are a few counts of the clone carrying this TCR beta chain. Its target is unknown. Time point given: week 11, during vaccination. Topical imiquimod was applied with each vaccine dose, which held 300 ug of mutant IDH1 20-mer peptide. Donor tumors were new WHO grade 3 or 4 IDH1-mutant, ATRX-lost astrocytomas. The data were taken from a study of a mutant IDH1 vaccine in newly diagnosed glioma. Study-level information: With temozolomide cycles, or 4-6 weeks after radiotherapy alone, vaccination was started.

Repertoires were generated with immunoSEQ multiplex PCR, while TCRdb's copy carries only in-frame clones and drops some. In the table there are 30,000 to 40,000 clones, about four fifths of which are singletons. V lost 6 bases and J 1 base, leaving 3 bases between the germline ends. There are 12 residues in the CDR3. CDR1 and CDR2 (germline): MGHRA, YSYEKL. V and J are TRBV4-1 and TRBJ2-2; D not certain. The receptor was derived from a middle-aged man with glioma. Here the sequenced sample was PBMCs, taken from a glioma patient whose treatment included an IDH1 peptide vaccine. DNA of the CDR3: TGCGCCAGCAGATGGAACACCGGGGAGCTGTTTTTT. This sequence encodes CASRWNTGELFF.